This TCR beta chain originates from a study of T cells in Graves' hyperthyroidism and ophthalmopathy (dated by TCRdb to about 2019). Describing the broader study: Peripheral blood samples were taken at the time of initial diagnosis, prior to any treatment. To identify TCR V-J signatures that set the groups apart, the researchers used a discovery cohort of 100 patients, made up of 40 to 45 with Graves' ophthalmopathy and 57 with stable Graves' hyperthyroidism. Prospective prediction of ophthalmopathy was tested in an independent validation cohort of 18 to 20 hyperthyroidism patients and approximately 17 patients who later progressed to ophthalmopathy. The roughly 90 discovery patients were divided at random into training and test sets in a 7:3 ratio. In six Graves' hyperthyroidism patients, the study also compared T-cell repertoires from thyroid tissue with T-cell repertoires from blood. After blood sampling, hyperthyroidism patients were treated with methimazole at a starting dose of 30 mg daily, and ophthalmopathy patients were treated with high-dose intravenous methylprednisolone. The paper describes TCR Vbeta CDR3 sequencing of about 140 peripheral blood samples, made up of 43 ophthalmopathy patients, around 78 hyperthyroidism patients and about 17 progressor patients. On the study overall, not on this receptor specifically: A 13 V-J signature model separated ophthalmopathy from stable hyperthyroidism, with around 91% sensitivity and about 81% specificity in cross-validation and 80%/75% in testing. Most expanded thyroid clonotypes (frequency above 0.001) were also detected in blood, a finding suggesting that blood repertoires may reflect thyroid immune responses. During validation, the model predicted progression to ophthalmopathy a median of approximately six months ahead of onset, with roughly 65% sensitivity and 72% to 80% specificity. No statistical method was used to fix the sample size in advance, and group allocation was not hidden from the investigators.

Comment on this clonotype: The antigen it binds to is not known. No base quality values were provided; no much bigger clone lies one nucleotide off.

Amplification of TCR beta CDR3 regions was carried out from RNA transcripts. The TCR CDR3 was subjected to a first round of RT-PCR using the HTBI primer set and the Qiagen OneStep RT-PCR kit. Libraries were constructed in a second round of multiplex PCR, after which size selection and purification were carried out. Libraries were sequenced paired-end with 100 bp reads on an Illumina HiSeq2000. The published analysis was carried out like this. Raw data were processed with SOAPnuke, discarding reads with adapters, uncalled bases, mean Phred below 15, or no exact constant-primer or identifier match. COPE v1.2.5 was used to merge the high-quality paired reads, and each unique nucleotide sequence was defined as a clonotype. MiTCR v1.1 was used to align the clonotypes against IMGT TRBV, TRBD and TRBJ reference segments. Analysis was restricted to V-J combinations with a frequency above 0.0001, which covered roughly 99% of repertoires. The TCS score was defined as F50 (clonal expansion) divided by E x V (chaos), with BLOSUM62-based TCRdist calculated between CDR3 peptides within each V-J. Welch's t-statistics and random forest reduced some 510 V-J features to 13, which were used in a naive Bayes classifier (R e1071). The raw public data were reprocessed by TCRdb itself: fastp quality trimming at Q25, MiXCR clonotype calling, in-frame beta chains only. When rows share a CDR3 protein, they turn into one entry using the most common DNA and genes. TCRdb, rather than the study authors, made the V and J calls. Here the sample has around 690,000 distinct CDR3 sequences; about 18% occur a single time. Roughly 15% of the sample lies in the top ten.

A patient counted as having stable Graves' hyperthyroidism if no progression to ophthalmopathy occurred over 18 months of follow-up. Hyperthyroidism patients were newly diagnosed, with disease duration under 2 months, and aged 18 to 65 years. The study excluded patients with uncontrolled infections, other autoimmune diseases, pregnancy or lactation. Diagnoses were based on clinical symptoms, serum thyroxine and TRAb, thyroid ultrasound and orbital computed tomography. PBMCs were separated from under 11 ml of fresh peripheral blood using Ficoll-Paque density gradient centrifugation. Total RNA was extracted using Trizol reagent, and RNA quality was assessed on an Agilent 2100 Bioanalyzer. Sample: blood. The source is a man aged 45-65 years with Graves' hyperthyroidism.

Here is the DNA: TGTGCCAGCAGTTCTCGGACTAGCGGGAGCATCTACGAGCAGTACTTC. Its product reads: CASSSRTSGSIYEQYF. The chain employs TRBV27 and TRBJ2-7; 13 bases in the middle match TRBD2. Counted from cysteine to phenylalanine, this CDR3 has 16 amino acids. The CDR3 DNA has 48 bases and is translated from base 1. Trimming accounts for 4 bases at V and 3 bases at J, while the number of junction bases matched to no gene is 6. The germline V gene (reference sequence) provides CDR1 MNHEY and CDR2 SMNVEV.